The clone carrying this T cell receptor (beta chain) was found a few times. The antigen remains unidentified. These data come from a study of early T cells in non-severe SARS-CoV-2 infection. As for the study in general: Sequencing targeted bulk RNA from unsorted whole blood, leaving chains unpaired. Study-wide points: Anti-spike CD8 responses were favored by VDJdb matching, which missed private and CD4 specificities.

CDR1 is SQVTM and CDR2 is ANQGSEA in the germline V gene. Trimming took 6 bases from V and 3 from J; bases not matched to a gene: 0. The CDR3 loop spans 13 amino acids. TCRdb used MiXCR to reprocess the 5' RACE reads, holding one entry per CDR3 protein. The data hold some 77,000 distinct CDR3 sequences, with around 5% observed a single time. The sample was whole blood, taken at baseline. This clonotype was sampled from an adult who was a healthcare worker with PCR-confirmed SARS-CoV-2 infection or an uninfected control (not recorded which). This sequence joins TRBV29-1 and TRBJ2-7, with 15 bases lining up with TRBD2. CDR3 loop: CSVGLAGGYEQYF. CDR3 bases: TGCAGCGTGGGACTAGCGGGGGGCTACGAGCAGTACTTC.